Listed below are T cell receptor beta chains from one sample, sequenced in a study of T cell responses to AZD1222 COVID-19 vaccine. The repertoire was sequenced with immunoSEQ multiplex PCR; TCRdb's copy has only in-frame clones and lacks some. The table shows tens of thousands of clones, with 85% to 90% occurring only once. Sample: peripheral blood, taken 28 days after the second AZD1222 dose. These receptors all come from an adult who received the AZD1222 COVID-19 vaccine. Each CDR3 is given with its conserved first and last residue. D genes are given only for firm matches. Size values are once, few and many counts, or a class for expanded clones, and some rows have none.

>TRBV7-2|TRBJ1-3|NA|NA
TGTGCCAGCAGCTTGCAAGGGGCGATTGGAAACACCATATATTTT
CASSLQGAIGNTIYF
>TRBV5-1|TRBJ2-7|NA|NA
TGCGCCAGCAGCCCGTGGGGGGCGGGGTACGAGCAGTACTTC
CASSPWGAGYEQYF
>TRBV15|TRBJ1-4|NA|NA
TGTGCCACCAGCAGGGACGGTGCAACTAATGAAAAACTGTTTTTT
CATSRDGATNEKLFF
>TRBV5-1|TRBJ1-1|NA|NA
TGCGCCAGCAGCCCCCAGGACACTTCTGAAGCTTTCTTT
CASSPQDTSEAFF
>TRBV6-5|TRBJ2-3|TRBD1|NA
TGTGCCATACAGGGGGAAATTGATACGCAGTATTTT
CAIQGEIDTQYF
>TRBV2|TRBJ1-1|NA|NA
TGTGCCACCCTGGAGGCGGTTGAAGCTTTCTTT
CATLEAVEAFF
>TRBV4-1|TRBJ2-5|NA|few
TGCGCCAGCAGCCAAGATCGGGGACGTTCGCAAGAGACCCAGTACTTC
CASSQDRGRSQETQYF
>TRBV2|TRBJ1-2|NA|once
TGTGCCAGCAGTGAGGAGTTGCAGGGCTATGGCTACACCTTC
CASSEELQGYGYTF
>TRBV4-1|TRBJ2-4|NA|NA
TGCGCCAGCAGCCAAGGTCTAGGTGCCAAAAACATTCAGTACTTC
CASSQGLGAKNIQYF
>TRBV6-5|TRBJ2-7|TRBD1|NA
TGTGCCAGCAGTTTGACTCCACCCGGGACAGCACACGAGCAGTACTTC
CASSLTPPGTAHEQYF
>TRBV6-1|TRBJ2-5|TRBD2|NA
TGTGCCAGCAGTGAAGCGCCTCCCGGGGGGGGGCTGGAGACCCAGTACTTC
CASSEAPPGGGLETQYF
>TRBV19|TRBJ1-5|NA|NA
TGTGCCAGTAGCCTGGATGCGGGGAATCAGCCCCAGCATTTT
CASSLDAGNQPQHF
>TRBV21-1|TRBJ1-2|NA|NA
TGTGCCAGCAGCAAAGTACGCACCACTAACTATGGCTACACCTTC
CASSKVRTTNYGYTF
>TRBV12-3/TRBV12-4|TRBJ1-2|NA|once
TGTGCCAGCAACCGCCCAGGGAACTATGGCTACACCTTC
CASNRPGNYGYTF
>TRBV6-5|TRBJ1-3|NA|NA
TGTGCCAGCAGTTACTCGGGGGGACACGGAAACACCATATATTTT
CASSYSGGHGNTIYF
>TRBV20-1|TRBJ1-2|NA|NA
TGCAGTGCCCAGACAACTAAAGGCTACACCTTC
CSAQTTKGYTF
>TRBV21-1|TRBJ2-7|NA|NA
TGTGCCAGCAGCCCTTATCCCCCCCTAGCGGGATCCTACGAGCAGTACTTC
CASSPYPPLAGSYEQYF
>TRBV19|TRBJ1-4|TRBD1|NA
TGTGCCAGTAGTACCGGGACAGATGAAAAACTGTTTTTT
CASSTGTDEKLFF
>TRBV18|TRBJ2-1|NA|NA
TGTGCCAGCTCACCACCGTCAGGACCTTATGAGCAGTTCTTC
CASSPPSGPYEQFF
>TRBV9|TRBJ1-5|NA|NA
TGTGCCAGCAGCGGCAGGAATAGCAATCAGCCCCAGCATTTT
CASSGRNSNQPQHF
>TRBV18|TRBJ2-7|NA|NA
TGTGCCAGCTCCAACCCAGCAGGGAGCTACGAGCAGTACTTC
CASSNPAGSYEQYF
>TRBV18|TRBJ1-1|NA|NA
TGTGCCAGCTCCACAGGTCGCGGCAACACTGAAGCTTTCTTT
CASSTGRGNTEAFF
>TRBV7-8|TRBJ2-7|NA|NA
TGTGCCAGCAGCTTAGGAGGGACCGGGACCCACTACGAGCAGTACTTC
CASSLGGTGTHYEQYF
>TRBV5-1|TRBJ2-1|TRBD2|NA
TGCGCCAGCAGCTTGGCCTCGCTAGCGGGGGGGCGGCGCTACAATGAGCAGTTCTTC
CASSLASLAGGRRYNEQFF
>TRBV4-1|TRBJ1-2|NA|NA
TGCGCCAGCAGCCCCCCTTGGACAGCTTCTAACTATGGCTACACCTTC
CASSPPWTASNYGYTF
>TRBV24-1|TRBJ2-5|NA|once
TGTGCCACCAGTGATGGGGGGTCGGCATTCAGGGAGACCCAGTACTTC
CATSDGGSAFRETQYF
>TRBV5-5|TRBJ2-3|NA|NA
TGTGCCAGCAGCCTCGCGACGGGCACAGATACGCAGTATTTT
CASSLATGTDTQYF
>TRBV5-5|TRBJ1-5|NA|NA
TGTGCCAGCAGCTTGGCACAGGGCGGTTATCAGCCCCAGCATTTT
CASSLAQGGYQPQHF
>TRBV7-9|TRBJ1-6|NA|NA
TGTGCCAGCAGCCAGAGGGGTGATTCACCCCTCCACTTT
CASSQRGDSPLHF
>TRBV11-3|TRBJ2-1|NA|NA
TGTGCCAGCAGCTTAGAAGCCAGGAATGAGCAGTTCTTC
CASSLEARNEQFF
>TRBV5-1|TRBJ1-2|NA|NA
TGCGCCAGCAGCCCCTCCGGGGGTGTCTATGGCTACACCTTC
CASSPSGGVYGYTF
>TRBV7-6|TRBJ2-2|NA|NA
TGTGCCAGCAGCTTAGGCCAGTTCACCGGGGAGCTGTTTTTT
CASSLGQFTGELFF
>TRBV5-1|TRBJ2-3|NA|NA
TGCGCCAGCAGCTTGGCGGCTCTAGATAGGGATACGCAGTATTTT
CASSLAALDRDTQYF
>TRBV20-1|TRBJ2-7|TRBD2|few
TGCAGTGCTCTGGGGGGGTACGAGCAGTACTTC
CSALGGYEQYF
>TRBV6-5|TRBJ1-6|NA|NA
TGTGCCAGCAGAAAGGAGGGGAGCTCACCCCTCCACTTT
CASRKEGSSPLHF
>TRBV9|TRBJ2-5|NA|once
TGTGCCAGCAGCGTAGCGAATGGGGGACAAGAGACCCAGTACTTC
CASSVANGGQETQYF
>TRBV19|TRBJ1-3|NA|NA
TGTGCCAGTAGTATTCTAGGATTCTCTGGAAACACCATATATTTT
CASSILGFSGNTIYF
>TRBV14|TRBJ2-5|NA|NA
TGTGCCAGCAGCCAAGGGGGATACCAAGAGACCCAGTACTTC
CASSQGGYQETQYF
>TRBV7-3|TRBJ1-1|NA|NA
TGTGCCAGCAGCAACTGGCAGACTTTCACTGAAGCTTTCTTT
CASSNWQTFTEAFF
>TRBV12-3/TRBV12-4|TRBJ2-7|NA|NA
TGTGCCAGCACTCTACAGGGCCATGGGGGGCAGTACTTC
CASTLQGHGGQYF
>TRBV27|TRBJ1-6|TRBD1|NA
TGTGCCAGCAGTTCGGGACAGGGATCCTCACCCCTCCACTTT
CASSSGQGSSPLHF
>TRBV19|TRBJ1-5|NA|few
TGTGCCACCTCCCTATGGGGGAGCAATCAGCCCCAGCATTTT
CATSLWGSNQPQHF
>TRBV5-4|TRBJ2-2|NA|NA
TGTGCCAGCAGCTTGGGGGGGGCAGGCACCGGGGAGCTGTTTTTT
CASSLGGAGTGELFF
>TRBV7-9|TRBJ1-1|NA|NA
TGTGCCAGCAGCATAGCAGGGAACACTGAAGCTTTCTTT
CASSIAGNTEAFF
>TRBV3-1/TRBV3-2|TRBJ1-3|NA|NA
TGTGCCAGCAGCCAAGCCCCCGGGGCTGGAAACACCATATATTTT
CASSQAPGAGNTIYF
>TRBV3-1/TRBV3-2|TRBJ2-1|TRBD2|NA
TGTGCCAGCAGCCTTAGCGGGGGGGCCAGGGATGAGCAGTTCTTC
CASSLSGGARDEQFF
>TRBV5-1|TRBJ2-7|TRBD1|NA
TGCGCCAGCAGCCCTCTCCCGGGACAGTCCTACGAGCAGTACTTC
CASSPLPGQSYEQYF
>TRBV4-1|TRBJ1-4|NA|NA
TGCGCCAGCAGCCAAGATGGAAGGGGCACTAATGAAAAACTGTTTTTT
CASSQDGRGTNEKLFF
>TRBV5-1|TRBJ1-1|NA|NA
TGCGCCAGCAGCCGCCAGGACAACACTGAAGCTTTCTTT
CASSRQDNTEAFF
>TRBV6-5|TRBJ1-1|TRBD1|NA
TGTGCCATAATCTCCGGGACAGTGAACACTGAAGCTTTCTTT
CAIISGTVNTEAFF
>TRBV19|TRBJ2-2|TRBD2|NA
TGTGCCAGTAAGCGGGGGTACACCGGGGAGCTGTTTTTT
CASKRGYTGELFF
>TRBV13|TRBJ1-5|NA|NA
TGTGCCAGCAGCGTCAGGGGACAGCCCCAGCATTTT
CASSVRGQPQHF
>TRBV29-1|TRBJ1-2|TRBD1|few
TGCAGCGTCCACAGGGGAGGTGGCTACACCTTC
CSVHRGGGYTF
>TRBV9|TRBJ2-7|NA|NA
TGTGCCAGCAGCGCCCAAGGGCTAGCGACTCTCGGCGAGCAGTACTTC
CASSAQGLATLGEQYF
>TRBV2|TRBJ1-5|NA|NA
TGTGCCAGCAGTGAAGCAGCACGCCGCAATCAGCCCCAGCATTTT
CASSEAARRNQPQHF